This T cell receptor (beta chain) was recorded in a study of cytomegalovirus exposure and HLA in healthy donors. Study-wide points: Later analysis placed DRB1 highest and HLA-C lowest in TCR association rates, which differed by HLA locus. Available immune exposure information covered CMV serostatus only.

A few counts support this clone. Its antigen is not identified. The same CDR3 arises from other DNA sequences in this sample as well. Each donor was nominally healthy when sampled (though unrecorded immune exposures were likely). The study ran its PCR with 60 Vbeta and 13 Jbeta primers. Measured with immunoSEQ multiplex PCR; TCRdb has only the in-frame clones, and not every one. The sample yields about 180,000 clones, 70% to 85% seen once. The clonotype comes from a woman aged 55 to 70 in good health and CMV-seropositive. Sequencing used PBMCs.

CDR3 nucleotide sequence: TGCGCCAGCAGCTTGGCTGGGGCCCAAGAGACCCAGTACTTC. Translation gives CASSLAGAQETQYF. This chain connects TRBV5-1 to TRBJ2-5; perhaps TRBD1 as D (5 bases). The germline gives CDR1 SGHRS, CDR2 YFSETQ. The V end lost 0 bases, the J end lost 1 base, and 7 bases lay between the germline ends. This CDR3 has 14 residues.